Below, 6 T cell receptor beta chains from the same sample are listed, as sequenced in a study of a mutant IDH1 vaccine in newly diagnosed glioma. Assay used: immunoSEQ multiplex PCR; TCRdb lists only in-frame clones, some missing. The data hold 40,000 to 50,000 clones, with 85% to 90% observed a single time. Described time point: week 35, safety follow-up. Every vaccination contained 300 ug of the mutant IDH1 20-mer peptide and was paired with topical imiquimod. These receptors have no known antigen. The sample consisted of PBMCs, taken from a glioma patient whose treatment included an IDH1 peptide vaccine. Receptor source: a man between 35 and 55 years old with glioma.

The rearrangement joins TRBV28 to TRBJ1-3; D unresolved. The CDR3 is made up of 17 amino acids. Per the germline V gene, CDR1 is MDHEN and CDR2 is SYDVKM. The V end lost 2 bases, the J end lost 9 bases, and 23 bases lay between the germline ends. The DNA for the CDR3 is TGTGCCAGCAGTTTAGCACGAAGGAGGGCCCTCGCCGCCACCATATATTTT. It specifies CASSLARRRALAATIYF.

The rearrangement joins TRBV18 to TRBJ2-2; 8 bases are a match to TRBD1. CDR3 length: 14 amino acids. The germline V gene encodes CDR1 KGHSH and CDR2 LQKENI. V lost 3 bases to trimming and J lost 4 bases; unmatched junction nucleotides: 1. The CDR3 DNA reads TGTGCCAGCTCACCCGGGACAGGCACCGGGGAGCTGTTTTTT. Residues: CASSPGTGTGELFF.

This sequence joins TRBV7-3 and TRBJ2-1, with D possibly being TRBD2 (5 bases). This CDR3 is built from 13 residues. Germline CDR1 SGHTA, CDR2 FQGTGA. With 8 bases removed from V and 6 bases from J, the gap between germline ends came to 14 bases. The CDR3 sequence is CASGTGLGNEQFF. DNA of the CDR3: TGTGCCAGCGGAACCGGACTTGGCAATGAGCAGTTCTTC.

The rearrangement links TRBV6-4 to TRBJ2-1, with a possible D match to TRBD2 (7 bases). Germline-derived CDR1 and CDR2 are MRHNA and SNTAGT. The CDR3 runs to 14 residues. V lost 5 bases and J lost 5, with 13 bases in between. The CDR3 DNA reads TGTGCCAGCAGTCCGGAGGGGGGGCACAATGAGCAGTTCTTC. Protein sequence: CASSPEGGHNEQFF.

J is TRBJ2-1 and V is TRBV29-1, with D perhaps TRBD2 (5 bases). CDR1 is SQVTM, CDR2 ANQGSEA, per germline. This CDR3 region has 14 residues. The V and J ends lost 6 bases and 4 bases respectively, with 16 bases between them. The DNA of the CDR3 is TGCAGCGTCCCCTCTGACCGCGGGTACAATGAGCAGTTCTTC. This sequence encodes CSVPSDRGYNEQFF.

This chain joins TRBV2 and TRBJ1-2; unclear D gene. Germline V lookup: CDR1 SNHLY, CDR2 FYNNEI. Trimming removed 6 bases from V and 6 bases from J, with 5 bases in between. The CDR3 is 10 residues long. CDR3 sequence reads: CASSDDGYTF. CDR3 DNA sequence: TGTGCCAGCAGCGACGATGGCTACACCTTC.